The present T cell receptor (beta chain) was sequenced within a study of cytomegalovirus exposure and HLA in healthy donors. Study-wide findings and caveats: TCR beta chain V- and J-gene trimming was linked, in a later analysis, to a missense variant in DCLRE1C. Through in vitro validation, a few CMV-associated chains were shown to be specific for CMV antigens. An assumption of roughly uniform sequencing depth across donors underlay the presence/absence analyses.

The J segment lost 0 bases and the V segment lost 1 base, leaving 9 bases of the junction unmatched. Germline assignment: CDR1 SGHVS and CDR2 FNYEAQ. The CDR3 contains 19 residues. Primers for the PCR totalled 60 Vbeta and 13 Jbeta. The repertoire was sequenced with immunoSEQ multiplex PCR; TCRdb's copy has only in-frame clones and lacks some. The sample carries about 230,000 clones, 85% to 90% recorded once. A note on this clone: Its specificity is not known.

What was sequenced was PBMCs. This receptor was taken from a human donor in good health. The V call is TRBV7-6, the J call TRBJ2-1, with 10 bases fitting TRBD2. This chain's CDR3 is CASSLDARTSGTSYNEQFF. In nucleotides, the CDR3 is TGTGCCAGCAGCTTAGACGCCCGGACTAGCGGAACCTCCTACAATGAGCAGTTCTTC.